These 9 T cell receptor beta chains originate from one sample sequenced in a study of CD8+ T cells in alopecia areata. Isolated RNA was reverse transcribed into cDNA used as the sequencing template. Profiling relied on immunoSEQ multiplex PCR, and the TCRdb table lists in-frame clones only, not all of them. The sample shows some 150,000 clones, approximately 65% of them seen only once. The specimen was CD8+ T cells sorted from blood. The receptors originated from a human donor in good health.

The rearrangement joins TRBV2 to TRBJ1-5; D gene uncertain. In germline, CDR1 is SNHLY, CDR2 FYNNEI. This CDR3 has 14 amino acids. The V gene lost 3 bases and the J gene lost 5 bases, with 11 bases spanning the gap. Here the CDR3 DNA reads TGTGCCAGCAGTGAGTACCACGCTGATCAGCCCCAGCATTTT. Protein product: CASSEYHADQPQHF.

This rearrangement joins TRBV27 to TRBJ2-1, with D unclear. The CDR3 totals 11 residues. V gave up 7 bases and J gave up 6 bases, with 7 bases separating them. The germline gives CDR1 MNHEY, CDR2 SMNVEV (reference sequence). CDR3 loop: CASNEGNEQFF. CDR3 bases: TGTGCCAGCAATGAAGGCAATGAGCAGTTCTTC.

The DNA of the CDR3 is TGTGCCATCAGTGAAGCCGCCGAGCAGTACTTC. Translation gives CAISEAAEQYF. The rearrangement joins TRBV10-3 to TRBJ2-7; no clear D gene. This CDR3 has 11 amino acids. Trimming took 3 bases from V and 6 from J, leaving 6 bases between them. Germline CDR1 reads ENHRY; CDR2 reads SYGVKD.

The chain recombines TRBV30 with TRBJ1-2; 8 nucleotides match TRBD1. This CDR3 contains 14 residues. The V gene end was trimmed by 1 base and the J gene end by 13 bases; junction bases not matched to a gene: 14. CDR1 is GTSNPN, CDR2 SVGIG, per germline (reference sequence). The CDR3 region is CAWSAGTGGTLCTF. CDR3 DNA sequence: TGTGCCTGGAGTGCTGGGACAGGAGGGACTCTTTGCACCTTC. The entire variable domain, with the rest obtained from reference TRBV30 and TRBJ1-2, is as follows: SQTIHQWPATLVQPVGSPLSLECTVEGTSNPNLYWYRQAAGRGLQLLFYSVGIGQISSEVPQNLSASRPQDRQFILSSKKLLLSDSGFYLCAWSAGTGGTLCTFGSGTRLTVV.

The V gene is TRBV6-5, the J gene TRBJ2-5; TRBD2 agrees at 11 bases. The CDR3 has 14 residues. From germline, CDR1 is MNHEY and CDR2 SVGAGI. V trimming: 6 bases; J trimming: 4 bases; junction bases outside the gene matches: 4. The CDR3 here is CASRVAGGPETQYF. The DNA of the CDR3 is TGTGCCAGCAGGGTAGCGGGAGGGCCAGAGACCCAGTACTTC.

The V gene is TRBV19, the J gene TRBJ1-1; possibly TRBD1 for D (6 bases). Trimming stripped 8 bases from V and 4 bases from J, with 14 bases between. Germline CDR1 is LNHDA and CDR2 is SQIVND (reference sequence). The CDR3 extends over 13 amino acids. CDR3 residues: CASAWGRATEAFF. The CDR3 nucleotides are TGTGCCAGTGCCTGGGGGCGGGCCACTGAAGCTTTCTTT.

This clone was observed a few times. The chain links TRBV5-1 to TRBJ2-3; D not resolved. V lost 0 bases to trimming and J lost 1 base, with 12 bases between them. Per the germline V gene, CDR1 is SGHRS and CDR2 is YFSETQ. The CDR3 consists of 16 residues. The CDR3 spells CASSLEPRQGTDTQYF. The DNA for the CDR3 is TGCGCCAGCAGCTTGGAGCCCAGGCAAGGCACAGATACGCAGTATTTT. Full variable domain (outside the CDR3, taken from reference TRBV5-1 and TRBJ2-3): KAGVTQTPRYLIKTRGQQVTLSCSPISGHRSVSWYQQTPGQGLQFLFEYFSETQRNKGNFPGRFSGRQFSNSRSEMNVSTLELGDSALYLCASSLEPRQGTDTQYFGPGTRLTVL.

This chain connects TRBV6-5 to TRBJ1-1; D remains ambiguous. V lost 5 bases, J lost 1 base, and 8 bases lay in between. This CDR3 region has 13 residues. Germline CDR1 and CDR2: MNHEY and SVGAGI. This CDR3 is CASSQGSNTEAFF. DNA of the CDR3: TGTGCCAGCAGTCAAGGATCGAACACTGAAGCTTTCTTT.

This sequence joins TRBV7-8 and TRBJ2-7, with a weak D call TRBD2 (5 bases). Germline-derived CDR1 and CDR2 are SGHVS and FQNEAQ. CDR3 length equals 15 residues. V gave up 5 bases and J gave up 2 bases, with 16 bases separating them. In DNA, the CDR3 is TGTGCCAGCAGCCCGTGGACTGAGGCGCCCTACGAGCAGTACTTC. Residues: CASSPWTEAPYEQYF.